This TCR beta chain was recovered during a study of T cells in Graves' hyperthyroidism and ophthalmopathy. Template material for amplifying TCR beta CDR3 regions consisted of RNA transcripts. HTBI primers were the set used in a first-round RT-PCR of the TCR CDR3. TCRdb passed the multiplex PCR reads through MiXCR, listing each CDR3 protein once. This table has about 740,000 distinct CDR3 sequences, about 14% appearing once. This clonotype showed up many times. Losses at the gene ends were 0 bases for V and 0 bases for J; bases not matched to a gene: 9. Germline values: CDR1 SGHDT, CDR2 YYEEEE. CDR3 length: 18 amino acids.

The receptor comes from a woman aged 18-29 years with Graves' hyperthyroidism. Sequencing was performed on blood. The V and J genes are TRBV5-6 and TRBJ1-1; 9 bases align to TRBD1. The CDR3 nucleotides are TGTGCCAGCAGCTTGGGGCCGGGACAGGGCCCCATGAACACTGAAGCTTTCTTT. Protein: CASSLGPGQGPMNTEAFF.